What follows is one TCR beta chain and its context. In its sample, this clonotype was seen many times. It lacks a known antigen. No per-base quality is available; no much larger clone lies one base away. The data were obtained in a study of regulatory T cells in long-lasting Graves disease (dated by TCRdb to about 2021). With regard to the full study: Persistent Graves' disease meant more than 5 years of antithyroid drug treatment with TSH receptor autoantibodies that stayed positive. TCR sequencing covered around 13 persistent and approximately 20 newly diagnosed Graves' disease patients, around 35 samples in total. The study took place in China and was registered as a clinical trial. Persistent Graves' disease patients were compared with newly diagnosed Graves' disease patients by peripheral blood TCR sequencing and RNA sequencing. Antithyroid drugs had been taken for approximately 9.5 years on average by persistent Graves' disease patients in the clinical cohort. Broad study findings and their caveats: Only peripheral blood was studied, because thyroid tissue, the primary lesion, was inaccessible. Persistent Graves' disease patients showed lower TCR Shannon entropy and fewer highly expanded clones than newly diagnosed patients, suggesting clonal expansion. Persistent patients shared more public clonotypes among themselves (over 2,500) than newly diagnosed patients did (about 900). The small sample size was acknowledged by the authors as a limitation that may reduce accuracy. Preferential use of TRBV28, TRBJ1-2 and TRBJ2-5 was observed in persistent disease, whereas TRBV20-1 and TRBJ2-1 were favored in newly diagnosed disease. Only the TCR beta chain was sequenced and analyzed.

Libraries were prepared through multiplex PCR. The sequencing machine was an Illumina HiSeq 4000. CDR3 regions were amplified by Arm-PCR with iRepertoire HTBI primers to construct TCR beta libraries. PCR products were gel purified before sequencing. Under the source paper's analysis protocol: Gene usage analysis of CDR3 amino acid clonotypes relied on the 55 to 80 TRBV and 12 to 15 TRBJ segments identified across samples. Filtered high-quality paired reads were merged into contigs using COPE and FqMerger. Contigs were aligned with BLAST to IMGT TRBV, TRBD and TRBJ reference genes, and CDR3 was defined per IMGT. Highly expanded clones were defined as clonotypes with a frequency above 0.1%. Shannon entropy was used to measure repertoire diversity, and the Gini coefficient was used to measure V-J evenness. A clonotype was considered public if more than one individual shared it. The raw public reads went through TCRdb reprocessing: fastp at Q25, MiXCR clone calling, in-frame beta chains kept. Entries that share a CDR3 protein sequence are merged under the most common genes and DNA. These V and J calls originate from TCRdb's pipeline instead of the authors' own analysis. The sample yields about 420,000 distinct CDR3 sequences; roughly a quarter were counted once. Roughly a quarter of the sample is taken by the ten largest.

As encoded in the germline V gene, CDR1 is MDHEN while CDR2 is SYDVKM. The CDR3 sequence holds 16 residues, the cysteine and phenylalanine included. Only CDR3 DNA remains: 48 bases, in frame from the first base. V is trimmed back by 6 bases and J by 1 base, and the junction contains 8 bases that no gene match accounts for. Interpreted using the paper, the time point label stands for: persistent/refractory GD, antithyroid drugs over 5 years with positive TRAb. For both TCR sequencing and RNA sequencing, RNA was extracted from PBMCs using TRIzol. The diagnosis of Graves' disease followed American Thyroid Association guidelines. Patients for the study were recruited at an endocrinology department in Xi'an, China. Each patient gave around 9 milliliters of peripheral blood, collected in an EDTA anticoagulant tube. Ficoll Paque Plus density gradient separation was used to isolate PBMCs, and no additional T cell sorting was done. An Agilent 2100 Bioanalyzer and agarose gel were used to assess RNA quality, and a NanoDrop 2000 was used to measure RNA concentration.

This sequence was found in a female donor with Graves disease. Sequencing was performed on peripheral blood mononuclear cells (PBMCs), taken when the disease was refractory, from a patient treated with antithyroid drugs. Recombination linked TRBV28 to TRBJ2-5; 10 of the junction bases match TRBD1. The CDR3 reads CASRTGDRGPQETQYF. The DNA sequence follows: TGTGCCAGCAGAACGGGAGACAGGGGGCCCCAAGAGACCCAGTACTTC.